This T cell receptor (beta chain) was found in a study of shared clonotypes between healthy human individuals. Overall study context: Three CD4 naive, three CD4 memory, two CD8 naive and one CD8 memory plate were used per donor. The study's findings and limits: On the whole, naive subsets had larger estimated richness than memory subsets had.

The assay used deep level. Profiling relied on immunoSEQ multiplex PCR, and the TCRdb table lists in-frame clones only, not all of them. The sample has over a million clones; around 76% are singletons. Germline V lookup: CDR1 ENHRY, CDR2 SYGVKD. There are 16 residues in the CDR3. V was cut by 0 bases and J by 1 base, with 12 bases left in between. Naive CD4+ cells were CD45RA-selected; the remaining cells were memory. On this clone: Its target is not known.

The chain combines TRBV10-3 with TRBJ1-2; a possible D gene is TRBD1 (6 bases). Sequences were obtained from memory CD4+ T cells sorted from blood. The subset denotes: CD45RA-negative fraction. This TCR was recovered from a man in his late teens or twenties in good health. This CDR3 is CAISESTTGGNYGYTF. The CDR3 DNA is TGTGCCATCAGTGAGTCGACGACAGGTGGTAACTATGGCTACACCTTC.